The 8 T cell receptor beta chains in this list originate from one sample, sequenced in a study of T cell responses to AZD1222 COVID-19 vaccine. Method: immunoSEQ multiplex PCR; TCRdb's copy keeps in-frame clones and lacks some. The table shows 60,000 to 85,000 clones, with 75% to 90% occurring only once. Material: peripheral blood, obtained on day 0 of AZD1222 vaccination. The receptors were sampled from an adult in good health.

As to this clone: It is unclear where the CDR3 begins or ends on the DNA, so no DNA is shown, and the CDR3 is as TCRdb lists it. The CDR3 loop reads CASSPSGRGSETQYF. This chain uses TRBV3-1 (or the pseudogene TRBV3-2) with TRBJ2-5; TRBD2, the table's D call, lacks a check against the DNA. Germline lookup yields CDR1 LGHDT and CDR2 YNNKEL (reference sequence). Ends included, the CDR3 has 15 residues.

The chain links TRBV7-9 to TRBJ2-2; TRBD2 might be the D (5 bases). Germline CDR1 SEHNR, CDR2 FQNEAQ (reference sequence). With 11 bases removed from V and 4 bases from J, the gap between germline ends came to 17 bases. This CDR3 contains 14 residues. CDR3 in amino acids: CACRGSSGTGELFF. CDR3 in DNA: TGTGCCTGTCGCGGGTCTTCGGGCACCGGGGAGCTGTTTTTT.

The J gene is TRBJ2-4, the V gene TRBV2; D may match TRBD1 or TRBD2 (6 bases each). The germline gives CDR1 SNHLY, CDR2 FYNNEI. The CDR3 has 14 amino acids. Trimming stripped 5 bases from V and 5 bases from J, with 13 bases between. This CDR3 is CASSPTGGENIQYF. In nucleotides, the CDR3 is TGTGCCAGCAGTCCGACAGGAGGGGAAAACATTCAGTACTTC.

This rearrangement joins TRBV6-5 to TRBJ1-5; a weak D match, TRBD1 (6 bases). V gave up 9 bases and J gave up 1 base, with 16 bases separating them. Germline CDR1 reads MNHEY; CDR2 reads SVGAGI. This CDR3 region has 15 residues. The CDR3 nucleotides read TGTGCCAGTCGTCCACAGGGTGGGAGCAATCAGCCCCAGCATTTT. Its protein is CASRPQGGSNQPQHF.

In this sample, this clone turned up many times. The same CDR3 can be traced to other DNA sequences in this sample. The chain links TRBV25-1 to TRBJ2-3, with D possibly TRBD1 on 6 matching bases. Germline-derived CDR1 and CDR2 are MGHDK and SYGVNS. This CDR3 has 13 amino acids. V was shortened by 4 bases and J by 1 base, with 6 bases between the two germline ends. CDR3 protein: CASSGQGTDTQYF. In nucleotides, the CDR3 is TGTGCCAGCAGTGGACAGGGCACAGATACGCAGTATTTT.

The chain links TRBV27 to TRBJ1-1; unclear D gene. Germline CDR1 reads MNHEY; CDR2 reads SMNVEV (reference sequence). The ends were cut back, 1 base at V and 1 base at J, with 10 bases in the middle. The CDR3 is 15 amino acids. CDR3 in amino acids: CASSLWMTGNTEAFF. The CDR3 region has the DNA TGTGCCAGCAGTTTATGGATGACGGGGAACACTGAAGCTTTCTTT.

The chain couples TRBV10-3 to TRBJ2-1; 10 nucleotides align to TRBD2. The CDR3 is 16 amino acids. Germline-derived CDR1 and CDR2 are ENHRY and SYGVKD. J lost 4 bases, V lost 7 bases, and 10 bases had no gene match. The CDR3 loop reads CAITVGLAGVYNEQFF. CDR3 sequence (DNA): TGTGCCATCACGGTGGGGCTAGCGGGGGTGTACAATGAGCAGTTCTTC.

This sequence joins TRBV5-1 and TRBJ2-2; no firm D call. V lost 0 bases to trimming and J lost 6 bases, with 12 bases between them. Germline V gives CDR1 SGHRS, CDR2 YFSETQ. The CDR3 has 15 residues. In DNA, the CDR3 is TGCGCCAGCAGCTTGGATGGCCTAACGGCCGGGGAGCTGTTTTTT. The encoded protein is CASSLDGLTAGELFF.